This T cell receptor beta chain is drawn from a study of T cell changes during pregnancy in multiple sclerosis. Losses at the gene ends were 5 bases for V and 4 bases for J; bases not matched to a gene: 4. The CDR3 spans 14 residues. Germline CDR1 SGHAT, CDR2 FQDESV (reference sequence). Only in-frame clones appear in the TCRdb table, and some are missing; sequencing was by immunoSEQ multiplex PCR. The repertoire holds just under 20,000 clones, more than 80% seen once, with about 5.9% in the top ten. This chain joins TRBV11-1 and TRBJ2-1; 8 bases fit TRBD1. Specimen: CD8+ T cells from peripheral blood mononuclear cells, collected in the third trimester of pregnancy. The TCR sequence derives from a female donor in good health, enrolled as a control in a pregnancy study. The CDR3 is CASSQDREYNEQFF. In nucleotides, the CDR3 is TGTGCCAGCAGCCAGGACAGGGAGTACAATGAGCAGTTCTTC.